The clone carrying this TCR beta chain was observed at least ten times. The antigen is undetermined. Germline V gene sequence: CDR1 MNHEY, CDR2 SVGAGI. V lost 5 bases to trimming and J lost 6 bases, with 20 bases between them. The CDR3 is 17 amino acids. The record originates from a study of T-cell memory formation after mild COVID-19. Study-wide results and caveats: Clones shrinking from day 15 to 85 showed even CD4/CD8 mixes; later expanders tilted CD4+. Pre-infection memory carried some responding clones, suggesting that cross-reactive memory joined.

With constant-segment primers, 5'RACE yielded cDNA libraries of TCR alpha and TCR beta that carried sample barcodes and UMIs. Using its own MiXCR run on the 5' RACE reads, TCRdb lists one record per CDR3 protein. Among around 370,000 distinct CDR3 sequences, under 25% were seen once, and the ten largest hold about an eighth. The TCR comes from an adult woman who had mild COVID-19 (a few samples of this study predate the infection). Cell type and time point are not known. The sample taken for sequencing was PBMCs or a T cell subset sorted from them (not recorded which). This chain links TRBV6-5 with TRBJ1-6; D may be TRBD1 (6 bases). CDR3 residues: CASSLNPGGRSNSPLHF. In DNA form, the CDR3 reads TGTGCCAGCAGTCTTAATCCTGGGGGGCGGAGTAATTCACCCCTCCACTTT.